This T cell receptor (beta chain) was obtained from a study of T cell changes during pregnancy in multiple sclerosis. Profiling relied on immunoSEQ multiplex PCR, and the TCRdb table lists in-frame clones only, not all of them. Of 90,000 to 100,000 clones listed, more than 85% are singletons. The CDR3 is 13 residues long. The specimen was peripheral blood, collected in the first trimester of pregnancy. The clonotype originates from a female donor with multiple sclerosis, enrolled in a pregnancy study. The chain carries TRBV12-2 and TRBJ2-7; the table's D call of TRBD1 was not tested on the DNA. TRBV12-2 is reported as a pseudogene. The CDR3 nucleotides are TGTGCAAGTCGCTTCTACAGGGGAATCGAGCAGTACTTC. It translates to CASRFYRGIEQYF.